The 9 T cell receptor beta chains in this list originate from one sample, sequenced in a study of T cells in Graves' hyperthyroidism and ophthalmopathy. TCR beta CDR3 sequences were amplified from RNA transcripts. A first-round RT-PCR of the TCR CDR3 used the HTBI primer set. TCRdb reanalysed the multiplex PCR reads using MiXCR and keeps one entry per CDR3 protein. The sample has 250,000 to 350,000 distinct CDR3 sequences, about 15% seen once; the top ten hold 55% to 60%. The sequencing sample was made of blood. The receptors originated from a woman aged 60 to 75 with Graves' ophthalmopathy.

This clonotype was observed at least ten times. The chain recombines TRBV2 with TRBJ2-3; 8 bases line up with TRBD1. The ends lost 10 bases at V and 4 bases at J; junction bases unmatched: 10. CDR1 SNHLY and CDR2 FYNNEI come from the germline V gene. The CDR3 spans 14 residues. The CDR3 coding sequence is TGTGCCACCAAACAGGGGGTTCGATCAGATACGCAGTATTTT. Protein sequence: CATKQGVRSDTQYF.

The chain recombines TRBV5-1 with TRBJ2-1; D might be TRBD1 or TRBD2, each matching 7 bases. The CDR3 length is 17 residues. The germline V gene encodes CDR1 SGHRS and CDR2 YFSETQ. Trimming stripped 4 bases from V and 0 bases from J, with 17 bases between. The CDR3 loop is CASSPGGGELSYNEQFF. CDR3 coding DNA: TGCGCCAGCAGCCCAGGGGGGGGGGAGCTCTCCTACAATGAGCAGTTCTTC.

This clonotype was observed at least ten times. The rearrangement uses TRBV12-3 or TRBV12-4 and TRBJ2-1, with D unclear. Trimming took 4 bases from V and 6 from J, leaving 7 bases between them. The CDR3 length is 12 residues. The CDR3 region has the DNA TGTGCCAGCAGTTGGACGGTCAATGAGCAGTTCTTC. Protein product: CASSWTVNEQFF.

This clonotype has a count of ten or more. Germline and junction disagree at one end, which may indicate a read error. The chain links TRBV4-1 to TRBJ2-5; D perhaps matches TRBD2 (6 bases). This CDR3 comprises 14 residues. From germline, CDR1 is MGHRA and CDR2 YSYEKL. In nucleotides, the CDR3 is TGCGCCAGCAGCCAGGGGGGACGAACTAGTCTGCGAAACTTC. Amino acids: CASSQGGRTSLRNF.

This clonotype was seen ten or more times. The chain combines TRBV6-2 or TRBV6-3 with TRBJ1-2; no definite D call. This CDR3 contains 16 residues. Germline CDR1 and CDR2: MNHEY and SVGEGT. With 11 bases removed from V and 6 bases from J, the gap between germline ends came to 28 bases. CDR3 in amino acids: CAEHRSRRIPWDGYTF. In DNA form, the CDR3 reads TGTGCCGAGCATCGATCTCGCCGGATACCCTGGGATGGCTACACCTTC.

This clonotype appeared many times. The CDR3 region is CASSPINLNNEKLFF. Written as DNA, the CDR3 is TGTGCCAGCTCACCAATTAACCTCAATAATGAAAAACTGTTTTTT. The chain is built from TRBV18 and TRBJ1-4; D is ambiguous. Germline CDR1 and CDR2: KGHSH and LQKENI. The CDR3 is 15 residues long. Trimming removed 2 bases at V and 4 bases at J, with 11 bases between.

As for this clonotype: A junction boundary mismatches the germline segment, possibly from a read error. V usage is TRBV3-1 and J usage is TRBJ1-5; 9 positions match TRBD1. CDR1 is LGHDT, CDR2 YNNKEL, per germline (reference sequence). This CDR3 has 16 amino acids. CDR3 protein: CASSVTGGKGNQPRHF. CDR3 DNA: TGTGCCAGCAGCGTCACAGGGGGCAAAGGGAATCAGCCCCGGCATTTT.

About this clonotype: Possible read error: a much larger clone is one base away. This chain uses TRBV20-1 with TRBJ2-3, with D possibly matching TRBD1 (5 bases). The CDR3 length is 14 residues. CDR1 is DFQATT, CDR2 SNEGSKA, per germline (reference sequence). The CDR3 DNA is TGCAGTGCTAGCAAGCAGGAGATCACAGGTACGCAGTATTTT. This gives the protein CSASKQEITGTQYF.

This clonotype showed up many times. The chain recombines TRBV6-5 with TRBJ2-1, with D perhaps matching TRBD1 (5 bases). CDR3 length: 16 residues. V lost 0 bases to trimming and J lost 0 bases, with 9 bases between them. Germline V gives CDR1 MNHEY, CDR2 SVGAGI. The CDR3 region has the DNA TGTGCCAGCAGTTACTCGATACAGGCCTCCTACAATGAGCAGTTCTTC. Residues: CASSYSIQASYNEQFF.